The clone carrying this T cell receptor (beta chain) has a handful of counts. What it binds is not known. These data originate in a study of response to subunit inactivated influenza vaccine. Study findings and constraints: Each seasonal influenza vaccination recruits few new T cells, the authors suggested.

The J segment lost 5 bases and the V segment lost 3 bases, leaving 2 bases of the junction unmatched. This CDR3 comprises 14 residues. TCRdb passed the RT-PCR reads through MiXCR, listing each CDR3 protein once. The repertoire holds roughly 700,000 distinct CDR3 sequences, with 15% to 18% as singletons. The clonotype comes from a man between 45 and 60 years old who received an inactivated influenza vaccine. The sample in question was PBMCs from blood, obtained 12 days after vaccination. This rearrangement joins TRBV12-3 or TRBV12-4 to TRBJ2-1, with 9 positions matching TRBD2. The CDR3 protein is CASSFASGNNEQFF. CDR3 nucleotides: TGTGCCAGCAGTTTTGCTAGCGGGAACAATGAGCAGTTCTTC.